Following are 18 T cell receptor beta chains from one sample sequenced in a study of regulatory T cells in long-lasting Graves disease. iRepertoire HTBI primers and Arm-PCR of CDR3 regions built TCR beta libraries. TCRdb reprocessed the multiplex PCR reads with MiXCR, giving one entry per CDR3 protein. The table lists some 370,000 distinct CDR3 sequences, 20% of them singletons. Regarding time point: persistent/refractory GD, antithyroid drugs over 5 years with positive TRAb. The TCR library was prepared using RNA isolated from PBMCs. Sequences were derived from peripheral blood mononuclear cells (PBMCs), sampled when the disease was refractory, from a patient treated with antithyroid drugs. These receptors were taken from a female donor with Graves disease.

This clonotype turned up a few times. The chain couples TRBV4-3 to TRBJ1-5, with D hard to call. V was pared by 3 bases and J by 0 bases, with 9 bases between. Germline V gene sequence: CDR1 LGHNA, CDR2 YSLEER. This CDR3 contains 15 residues. The CDR3 loop reads CASSQENYSNQPQHF. The CDR3 DNA follows: TGCGCCAGCAGCCAGGAAAACTATAGCAATCAGCCCCAGCATTTT.

The CDR3 here is CASSLWAAGLSEQFF. For the CDR3, the DNA is TGTGCCAGCAGCTTATGGGCCGCGGGCCTCAGTGAGCAGTTCTTC. The chain is built from TRBV11-2 and TRBJ2-1; a possible D gene is TRBD2 (5 bases). This CDR3 comprises 15 residues. V was trimmed by 2 bases and J by 9 bases, leaving 17 bases between them. The V gene's germline CDR1 is SGHAT and CDR2 FQNNGV.

This clonotype was seen ten or more times. This chain uses TRBV29-1 with TRBJ1-2; TRBD1 matches at 8 bases. The CDR3 extends over 16 amino acids. Trimming at V came to 0 bases and at J to 4 bases, leaving 10 bases not matched to a gene. CDR1 and CDR2 (germline): SQVTM, ANQGSEA. The CDR3 DNA reads TGCAGCGTTGAAGATCAAGGGACAGGAAGCGGCTATGGCTACACCTTC. It encodes CSVEDQGTGSGYGYTF.

This clonotype was seen many times. The chain has TRBV7-2 and TRBJ1-2; TRBD1 agrees at 8 bases. Germline V CDR1 and CDR2: SGHTA, FQGNSA. The CDR3 has 16 amino acids. V lost 3 bases to trimming and J lost 8 bases; unmatched junction nucleotides: 14. Written as DNA, the CDR3 is TGTGCCAGCAGCTTCCCCCCCGACAGGGGCAAAAGCGGCTACACCTTC. It is translated as CASSFPPDRGKSGYTF.

The chain employs TRBV20-1 and TRBJ2-1, with 7 nucleotides matching TRBD2. Unmatched junction bases numbered 7, after V lost 0 bases and J lost 8 bases. Germline loops: CDR1 DFQATT, CDR2 SNEGSKA (reference sequence). CDR3 size: 14 residues. The CDR3 DNA sequence: TGCAGTGCTAGAGATCTAGTGGCGGGGGATGAGCAGTTCTTC. Translation gives CSARDLVAGDEQFF.

This clonotype has ten or more counts. The genes are TRBV11-2 and TRBJ2-2; TRBD2 matches 8 bases. Germline CDR1 SGHAT, CDR2 FQNNGV. J gave up 7 bases and V 11 bases, and 9 bases lay outside the gene matches. The CDR3 has 13 residues. In DNA form, the CDR3 reads TGTGCCTCCGAGCGGGAGTACGGCGGGGAGCTGTTTTTT. Translated, it gives CASEREYGGELFF. The whole variable domain, filled in from reference TRBV11-2 and TRBJ2-2, reads EAGVAQSPRYKIIEKRQSVAFWCNPISGHATLYWYQQILGQGPKLLIQFQNNGVVDDSQLPKDRFSAERLKGVDSTLKIQPAKLEDSAVYLCASEREYGGELFFGEGSRLTVL.

CDR3 in amino acids: CSVEVLSVTEQYF. In DNA form, the CDR3 reads TGCAGCGTTGAGGTCCTGAGCGTGACCGAGCAGTACTTC. The gene calls are TRBV29-1 and TRBJ2-7; no firm D call. Trimming removed 3 bases from V and 6 bases from J, with 15 bases in between. Per germline, CDR1 SQVTM and CDR2 ANQGSEA. CDR3 size: 13 residues.

V usage is TRBV7-2 and J usage is TRBJ2-7, with TRBD1 matching 8 bases. The V gene's germline CDR1 is SGHTA and CDR2 FQGNSA. Unmatched junction bases numbered 9, after V lost 4 bases and J lost 4 bases. The CDR3 length is 15 residues. The CDR3 sequence: CASSSQGAPMYEQYF. CDR3 nucleotide sequence: TGTGCCAGCAGCTCTCAGGGGGCACCAATGTACGAGCAGTACTTC. Full variable domain (rest looked up from reference TRBV7-2 and TRBJ2-7): GAGVSQSPSNKVTEKGKDVELRCDPISGHTALYWYRQSLGQGLEFLIYFQGNSAPDKSGLPSDRFSAERTGGSVSTLTIQRTQQEDSAVYLCASSSQGAPMYEQYFGPGTRLTVT.

The chain joins TRBV6-1 to TRBJ1-4, with D tentatively TRBD1 (6 bases). Looked up from germline, CDR1 is MNHNS and CDR2 is SASEGT. The CDR3 totals 13 residues. Trimming stripped 6 bases from V and 8 bases from J, with 13 bases between. As DNA, the CDR3 is TGTGCCAGCAGCGGCGGGCAGGGGGAAAAACTGTTTTTT. It encodes CASSGGQGEKLFF.

The gene calls are TRBV20-1 and TRBJ1-3; D call uncertain. The V end lost 6 bases, the J end lost 1 base, and 16 bases lay between the germline ends. CDR3 length: 15 amino acids. Germline V gene data show CDR1 as DFQATT and CDR2 as SNEGSKA (reference sequence). The CDR3 region has the DNA TGCAGTGCCCCGTGGGGAACGGGGTCTGGAAACACCATATATTTT. Protein: CSAPWGTGSGNTIYF.

This clonotype showed up many times. The rearrangement links TRBV6-2 or TRBV6-3 to TRBJ1-1; possibly TRBD1 for D (6 bases). The CDR3 contains 15 residues. Trimming stripped 1 base from V and 1 base from J, with 10 bases between. Looked up from germline, CDR1 is MNHEY and CDR2 is SVGEGT. This CDR3 reads CASSYLGHSNTEAFF. For the CDR3, the DNA is TGTGCCAGCAGTTACTTGGGACATTCGAACACTGAAGCTTTCTTT.

In its sample, this clonotype was seen many times. The rearrangement uses TRBV6-2 or TRBV6-3 and TRBJ2-5; D is perhaps TRBD1 (5 bases). Germline V gene data show CDR1 as MNHEY and CDR2 as SVGEGT. This CDR3 region has 12 residues. V was shortened by 4 bases and J by 9 bases, with 12 bases between the two germline ends. The CDR3 region has the DNA TGTGCCAGCAGTTGGGGTCTGGGGCCCCAGTACTTC. Translated: CASSWGLGPQYF.

This clonotype showed up many times. The CDR3 region is CASSPRGRGQPQHF. The CDR3 DNA reads as TGTGCCAGCAGCCCCAGGGGACGGGGTCAGCCCCAGCATTTT. The chain recombines TRBV28 with TRBJ1-5, with D maybe TRBD1 (6 bases). The CDR3 has 14 residues. The germline V gene encodes CDR1 MDHEN and CDR2 SYDVKM. V shed 6 bases and J shed 6 bases, with 15 bases lying between them. Full variable domain (rest looked up from reference TRBV28 and TRBJ1-5): DVKVTQSSRYLVKRTGEKVFLECVQDMDHENMFWYRQDPGLGLRLIYFSYDVKMKEKGDIPEGYSVSREKKERFSLILESASTNQTSMYLCASSPRGRGQPQHFGDGTRLSIL.

The gene calls are TRBV7-2 and TRBJ1-3; D gene uncertain. The germline V gene has CDR1 SGHTA and CDR2 FQGNSA. The CDR3 has 15 amino acids. V lost 6 bases to trimming and J lost 3 bases, with 15 bases between them. CDR3 sequence (DNA): TGTGCCAGCAGACGAGGTGGAGGGATTGGAAACACCATATATTTT. Encoded protein: CASRRGGGIGNTIYF.

This clonotype has more than one count but fewer than ten. The chain carries TRBV15 and TRBJ2-2; 9 positions match TRBD1. After removal of 0 bases from V and 0 bases from J, the junction contained 5 bases not matched to a gene. The length of the CDR3 is 18 residues. Germline loops: CDR1 LNHNV, CDR2 YYDKDF (reference sequence). The CDR3, as DNA: TGTGCCACCAGCAGAGATCCTACAGGGGGCCCGAACACCGGGGAGCTGTTTTTT. Translated: CATSRDPTGGPNTGELFF.

The rearrangement uses TRBV11-2 and TRBJ2-3, with TRBD2 identical over 8 bases. Germline CDR1 SGHAT, CDR2 FQNNGV. Trimming removed 5 bases from V and 0 bases from J; junction bases left unmatched: 19. The CDR3 length is 20 residues. The CDR3 DNA follows: TGTGCCAGCAGCCCCCCGTTTCTAGCGGGCACTCTCCCTAGCACAGATACGCAGTATTTT. It translates to CASSPPFLAGTLPSTDTQYF.

V and J are TRBV14 and TRBJ2-4; D is ambiguous. The CDR3 sequence is 16 residues long. Germline V gene lookup returns CDR1 SGHDN and CDR2 FVKESK. The V end was cut by 4 bases, the J end by 2 bases, with 15 bases between. The CDR3 region is CASSPYAWPTKNIQYF. CDR3 DNA: TGTGCCAGCAGCCCATACGCCTGGCCGACCAAAAACATTCAGTACTTC.

The sample holds a few counts of this clonotype. The rearrangement joins TRBV18 to TRBJ1-1; D not resolved. This CDR3 is 15 amino acids long. Trimming took off 4 bases at V and 0 bases at J, with 12 bases between the two ends. Germline V gene lookup returns CDR1 KGHSH and CDR2 LQKENI. The CDR3 coding sequence is TGTGCCAGCTCACTCGGAGCAGATCTGAACACTGAAGCTTTCTTT. Its protein product is CASSLGADLNTEAFF.